The 25 T cell receptor beta chains listed next were all sequenced from one sample in a study of T cell responses to AZD1222 COVID-19 vaccine. The data were produced by immunoSEQ multiplex PCR, yet TCRdb's version contains in-frame clones alone and is incomplete. Of more than 150,000 clones in the sample, 80% to 95% were seen once. The sample was peripheral blood, taken on day 0 of AZD1222 vaccination. These receptors were collected from an adult in good health.

The chain is built from TRBV30 and TRBJ1-2; no firm D call. This CDR3 has 12 amino acids. The ends were cut back, 6 bases at V and 2 bases at J, with 10 bases in the middle. The germline V gene has CDR1 GTSNPN and CDR2 SVGIG (reference sequence). The CDR3 reads CACKAANYGYTF. The CDR3 coding sequence is TGTGCCTGTAAAGCCGCCAACTATGGCTACACCTTC.

The J gene is TRBJ2-5, the V gene TRBV7-8; maybe TRBD1 (6 bases). Trimming stripped 1 base from V and 3 bases from J, with 12 bases between. CDR3 length equals 15 residues. From germline, CDR1 is SGHVS and CDR2 FQNEAQ. CDR3 amino acids: CASSLGSGQKETQYF. CDR3 sequence (DNA): TGTGCCAGCAGCTTAGGGTCAGGACAGAAAGAGACCCAGTACTTC.

The chain links TRBV5-6 to TRBJ2-7, with D perhaps matching TRBD1 (6 bases). Germline loops: CDR1 SGHDT, CDR2 YYEEEE. Trimming removed 2 bases at V and 5 bases at J, with 14 bases between. The CDR3 loop spans 14 amino acids. This chain's CDR3 is CASSFLQGQHEQYF. Here the CDR3 DNA reads TGTGCCAGCAGCTTTTTACAGGGCCAGCACGAGCAGTACTTC.

Comment on this clone: At one end, the junction sequence differs from germline, possibly due to a read error. This chain links TRBV2 with TRBJ1-1; possible D gene TRBD1, 5 bases. Per germline, CDR1 SNHLY and CDR2 FYNNEI. The CDR3 covers 15 residues. CDR3 residues: CASSEVRGVNTEAFF. For the CDR3, the DNA is TGTGCCAGCAGTGAAGTTCGGGGGGTGAATACTGAAGCTTTCTTT.

The rearrangement links TRBV18 to TRBJ1-1; unclear D gene. Germline V gene sequence: CDR1 KGHSH, CDR2 LQKENI. Between the trimmed V and J ends, which lost 0 bases and 1 base, there was a span of 15 bases. CDR3 length: 17 residues. The CDR3 spells CASSPPTGSRGNTEAFF. The CDR3 nucleotides are TGTGCCAGCTCACCACCGACGGGCTCCCGGGGGAACACTGAAGCTTTCTTT.

The V gene is TRBV24-1, the J gene TRBJ2-3; D may be TRBD1 or TRBD2 (5 bases each). Germline V gene data show CDR1 as KGHDR and CDR2 as SFDVKD. This CDR3 contains 14 residues. Trimming took 3 bases from V and 3 from J, leaving 9 bases between them. The DNA for the CDR3 is TGTGCCACCAGTGATGCAGGGAGTACAGATACGCAGTATTTT. This sequence encodes CATSDAGSTDTQYF.

The rearrangement joins TRBV25-1 to TRBJ1-2; unclear D gene. The CDR3 totals 13 residues. Per the germline V gene, CDR1 is MGHDK and CDR2 is SYGVNS. The germline V and J ends were trimmed by 4 bases and 4 bases, with 10 bases remaining between them. DNA for the CDR3: TGTGCCAGCAGTGTGACGCGGAGCTATGGCTACACCTTC. It specifies CASSVTRSYGYTF.

The rearrangement uses TRBV6-1 and TRBJ1-1; TRBD1 agrees at 9 bases. With 0 bases clipped from V and 6 bases from J, the junction kept 5 bases outside the gene matches. This CDR3 region has 15 residues. Per germline, CDR1 MNHNS and CDR2 SASEGT. In nucleotides, the CDR3 is TGTGCCAGCAGTGAAGCGTTGGGGACAGGGCCTGAAGCTTTCTTT. It is translated as CASSEALGTGPEAFF.

This chain joins TRBV15 and TRBJ1-6; 8 nucleotides align to TRBD1. The germline V gene encodes CDR1 LNHNV and CDR2 YYDKDF (reference sequence). The V segment lost 5 bases and the J segment 14 bases; nucleotides outside the gene matches: 8. The CDR3 totals 13 residues. CDR3 sequence: CATSGQGGGALHF. In nucleotides, the CDR3 is TGTGCCACCAGCGGACAGGGAGGAGGGGCCCTCCACTTT.

V usage is TRBV3-1 (or the pseudogene TRBV3-2) and J usage is TRBJ1-2; D perhaps matches TRBD1 (6 bases). Trimming shortened V by 1 base and J by 7 bases, and 16 bases separated the two germline ends. CDR1 and CDR2 from the germline V gene are LGHDT and YNNKEL (reference sequence). This CDR3 has 15 amino acids. CDR3 sequence reads: CASSQGLAGVSGYTF. CDR3 DNA sequence: TGTGCCAGCAGCCAAGGCCTTGCAGGGGTGAGTGGCTACACCTTC.

In DNA, the CDR3 is TGCAGTGCTAGCGAGGGCTACGAGCAGTACTTC. Residues: CSASEGYEQYF. J is TRBJ2-7 and V is TRBV20-1; possibly TRBD2 for D (5 bases). Germline V gene data show CDR1 as DFQATT and CDR2 as SNEGSKA (reference sequence). Between the trimmed V and J ends, which lost 3 bases and 3 bases, there was a span of 6 bases. The CDR3 runs 11 residues.

The chain joins TRBV6-5 to TRBJ1-1, with 10 bases lining up with TRBD1. Germline V gives CDR1 MNHEY, CDR2 SVGAGI. The CDR3 has 14 residues. J gave up 4 bases and V 4 bases, and 3 bases lay outside the gene matches. The CDR3 loop is CASSSGQGSTEAFF. Here the CDR3 DNA reads TGTGCCAGCAGTTCGGGACAGGGGAGCACTGAAGCTTTCTTT.

The gene calls are TRBV19 and TRBJ2-5, with D hard to call. V lost 6 bases and J lost 5, with 13 bases in between. The CDR3 has 13 amino acids. Germline V lookup: CDR1 LNHDA, CDR2 SQIVND (reference sequence). The CDR3 region has the DNA TGTGCCAGTAGCCCAACGGGCCGGGAGACCCAGTACTTC. Translation gives CASSPTGRETQYF.

The J gene is TRBJ2-1, the V gene TRBV6-5, with TRBD2 identical over 10 bases. Germline values: CDR1 MNHEY, CDR2 SVGAGI. V lost 7 bases, J lost 6 bases, and 6 bases stayed unmatched. This CDR3 has 14 residues. CDR3 protein: CASTPSGSPNEQFF. The CDR3 bases are TGTGCCAGCACCCCTAGCGGGAGTCCCAATGAGCAGTTCTTC.

The chain carries TRBV5-6 and TRBJ2-7; D is possibly TRBD1 (6 bases). V lost 6 bases, J lost 1 base, and 11 bases lay in between. The germline V gene has CDR1 SGHDT and CDR2 YYEEEE. The CDR3 covers 13 residues. DNA for the CDR3: TGTGCCAGCATGCTACAGGGTTCCTACGAGCAGTACGTC. It translates to CASMLQGSYEQYV.

The chain uses TRBV6-5 and TRBJ2-3, with TRBD2 matching over 7 bases. This CDR3 has 15 residues. The V and J ends lost 6 bases and 2 bases, in that order; junction bases with no gene match: 8. Germline V gene lookup returns CDR1 MNHEY and CDR2 SVGAGI. The CDR3 loop reads CASRTPRGVTDTQYF. The CDR3 DNA follows: TGTGCCAGCAGGACCCCCCGGGGGGTCACAGATACGCAGTATTTT.

The chain recombines TRBV27 with TRBJ2-2, with D uncertain. This CDR3 is 14 amino acids long. CDR1 and CDR2 (germline): MNHEY, SMNVEV (reference sequence). Between the trimmed V and J ends, which lost 7 bases and 5 bases, there was a span of 14 bases. The DNA for the CDR3 is TGTGCCAGCACCCGGACCGAGACTACCGGGGAGCTGTTTTTT. It codes for CASTRTETTGELFF.

The chain recombines TRBV5-1 with TRBJ1-1; D is unclear. This CDR3 has 13 amino acids. V was pared by 5 bases and J by 10 bases, with 18 bases between. Looked up from germline, CDR1 is SGHRS and CDR2 is YFSETQ. For the CDR3, the DNA is TGCGCCAGCAGTCCTGCCGCTCGGAGCGGAGCTTTCTTT. Its protein is CASSPAARSGAFF.

The chain carries TRBV18 and TRBJ1-1; TRBD1 aligns across 10 bases. With V trimmed by 3 bases and J by 4 bases, 2 bases remained unmatched. The CDR3 totals 14 residues. Germline values: CDR1 KGHSH, CDR2 LQKENI. The CDR3 region is CASSPDRGRTEAFF. CDR3 DNA: TGTGCCAGCTCACCCGACAGGGGGCGCACTGAAGCTTTCTTT.

This chain links TRBV12-5 with TRBJ2-2; D unclear. The CDR3 extends over 14 amino acids. Deletions cut 0 bases from V and 6 bases from J, with 8 bases between. The germline V gene encodes CDR1 LGHNT and CDR2 FRNRAP. The CDR3 sequence is CASGLVEGSGELFF. CDR3 nucleotide sequence: TGTGCTAGTGGTTTGGTAGAAGGGTCCGGGGAGCTGTTTTTT.

The chain carries TRBV6-2 or TRBV6-3 and TRBJ1-5; TRBD1 is a possible D gene (5 bases). CDR1 is MNHEY, CDR2 SVGEGT, per germline. The CDR3 is 14 amino acids. Trimming took 3 bases from V and 8 from J, leaving 14 bases between them. CDR3 protein: CASSYVDSFKPQHF. For the CDR3, the DNA is TGTGCCAGCAGTTATGTAGACAGTTTTAAGCCCCAGCATTTT.

The chain couples TRBV19 to TRBJ2-1, with D perhaps TRBD1 (6 bases). Trimming left V 7 bases short and J 5 bases short, with 18 bases between. The CDR3 runs to 15 residues. The germline CDR1 and CDR2 sequences are LNHDA and SQIVND (reference sequence). CDR3 amino acids: CASTTGTRTDNEQFF. CDR3 nucleotide sequence: TGTGCCAGTACTACAGGGACACGGACGGACAATGAGCAGTTCTTC.

The chain combines TRBV11-3 with TRBJ2-4; 11 nucleotides match TRBD2. Germline V gene data show CDR1 as SGHNT and CDR2 as YENEEA. This CDR3 is 18 amino acids long. The V segment lost 2 bases and the J segment 0 bases; nucleotides outside the gene matches: 6. The CDR3 protein is CASSLTSGGPLAKNIQYF. As DNA, the CDR3 is TGTGCCAGCAGCTTAACTAGCGGGGGACCGCTAGCCAAAAACATTCAGTACTTC.

V gene TRBV5-1 combines with J gene TRBJ2-2, with D perhaps being TRBD1 or TRBD2 (6 bases each). This CDR3 region has 16 residues. CDR1 and CDR2 (germline): SGHRS, YFSETQ. The germline V and J ends were trimmed by 4 bases and 5 bases, with 18 bases remaining between them. CDR3 amino acids: CASSRGDNPGTGELFF. The CDR3 bases are TGCGCCAGCAGCCGCGGGGACAACCCGGGGACCGGGGAGCTGTTTTTT.

The V and J genes are TRBV6-5 and TRBJ1-1; D possibly corresponds to TRBD1 (6 bases). The ends were cut back, 2 bases at V and 9 bases at J, with 13 bases in the middle. CDR3 size: 13 residues. Germline V CDR1 and CDR2: MNHEY, SVGAGI. CDR3 sequence (DNA): TGTGCCAGCAGTTACAGGGGGGAAATGAAAGCTTTCTTT. It specifies CASSYRGEMKAFF.